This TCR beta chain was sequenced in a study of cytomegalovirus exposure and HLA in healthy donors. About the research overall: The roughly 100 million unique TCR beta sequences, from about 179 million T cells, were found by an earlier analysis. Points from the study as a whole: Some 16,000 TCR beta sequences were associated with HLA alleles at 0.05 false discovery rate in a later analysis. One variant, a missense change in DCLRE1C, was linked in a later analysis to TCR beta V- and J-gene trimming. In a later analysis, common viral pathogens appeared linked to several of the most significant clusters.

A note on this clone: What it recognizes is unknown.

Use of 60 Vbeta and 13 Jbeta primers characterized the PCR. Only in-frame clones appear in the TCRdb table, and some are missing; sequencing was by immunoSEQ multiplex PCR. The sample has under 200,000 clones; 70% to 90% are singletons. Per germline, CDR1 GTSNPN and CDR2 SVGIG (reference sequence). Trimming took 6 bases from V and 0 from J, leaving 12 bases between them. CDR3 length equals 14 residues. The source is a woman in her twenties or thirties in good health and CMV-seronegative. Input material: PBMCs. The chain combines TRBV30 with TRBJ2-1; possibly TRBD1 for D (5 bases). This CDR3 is CACQGRSSYNEQFF. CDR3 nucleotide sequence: TGTGCCTGCCAGGGCCGAAGCTCCTACAATGAGCAGTTCTTC.